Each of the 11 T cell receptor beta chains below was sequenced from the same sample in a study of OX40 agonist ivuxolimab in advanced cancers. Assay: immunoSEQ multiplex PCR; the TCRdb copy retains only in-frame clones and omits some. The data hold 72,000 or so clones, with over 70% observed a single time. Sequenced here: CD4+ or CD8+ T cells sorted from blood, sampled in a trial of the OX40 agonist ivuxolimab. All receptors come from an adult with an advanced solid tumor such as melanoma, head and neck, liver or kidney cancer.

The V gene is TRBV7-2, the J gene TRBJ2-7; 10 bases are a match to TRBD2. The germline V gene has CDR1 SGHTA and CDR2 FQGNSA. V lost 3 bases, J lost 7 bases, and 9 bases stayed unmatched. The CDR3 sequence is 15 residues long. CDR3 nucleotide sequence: TGTGCCAGCAGCTTTCGCCTAGCGGGAGCAGGGGAGCAGTACTTC. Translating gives CASSFRLAGAGEQYF. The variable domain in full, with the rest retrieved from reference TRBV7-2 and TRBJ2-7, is GAGVSQSPSNKVTEKGKDVELRCDPISGHTALYWYRQSLGQGLEFLIYFQGNSAPDKSGLPSDRFSAERTGGSVSTLTIQRTQQEDSAVYLCASSFRLAGAGEQYFGPGTRLTVT.

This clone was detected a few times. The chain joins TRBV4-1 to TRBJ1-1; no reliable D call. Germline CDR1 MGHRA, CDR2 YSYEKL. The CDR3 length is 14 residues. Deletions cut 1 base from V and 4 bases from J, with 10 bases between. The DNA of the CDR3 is TGCGCCAGCAGCCAAGGATTCCTTGCCACTGAAGCTTTCTTT. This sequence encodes CASSQGFLATEAFF.

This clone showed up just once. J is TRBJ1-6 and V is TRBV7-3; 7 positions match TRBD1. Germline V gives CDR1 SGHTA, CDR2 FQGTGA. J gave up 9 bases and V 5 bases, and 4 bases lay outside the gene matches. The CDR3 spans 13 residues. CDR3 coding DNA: TGTGCCAGCAGCCCAGGGGGTAGTTCACCCCTCCACTTT. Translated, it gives CASSPGGSSPLHF.

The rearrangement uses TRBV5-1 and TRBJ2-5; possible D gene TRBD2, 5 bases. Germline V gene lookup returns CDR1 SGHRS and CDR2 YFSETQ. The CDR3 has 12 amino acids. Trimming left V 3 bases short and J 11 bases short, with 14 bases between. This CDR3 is CASSSGGIKQYF. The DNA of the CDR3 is TGCGCCAGCAGCTCAGGAGGTATTAAGCAGTACTTC. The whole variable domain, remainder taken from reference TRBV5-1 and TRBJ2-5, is KAGVTQTPRYLIKTRGQQVTLSCSPISGHRSVSWYQQTPGQGLQFLFEYFSETQRNKGNFPGRFSGRQFSNSRSEMNVSTLELGDSALYLCASSSGGIKQYFGPGTRLLVL.

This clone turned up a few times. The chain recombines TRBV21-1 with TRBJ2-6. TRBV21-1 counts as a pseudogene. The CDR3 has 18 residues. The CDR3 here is CASSKVSSGPQGANVLTF. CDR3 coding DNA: TGTGCCAGCAGCAAAGTTTCGTCGGGACCCCAGGGGGCCAACGTCCTGACTTTC.

In DNA, the CDR3 is TGTGCCAGCAGCTTAGGTATAAGCAATGAGCAGTTCTTC. This sequence encodes CASSLGISNEQFF. This chain joins TRBV7-9 and TRBJ2-1, with unresolved D. Germline V gives CDR1 SEHNR, CDR2 FQNEAQ (reference sequence). The CDR3 is 13 amino acids. The V end lost 1 base, the J end lost 6 bases, and 7 bases lay between the germline ends.

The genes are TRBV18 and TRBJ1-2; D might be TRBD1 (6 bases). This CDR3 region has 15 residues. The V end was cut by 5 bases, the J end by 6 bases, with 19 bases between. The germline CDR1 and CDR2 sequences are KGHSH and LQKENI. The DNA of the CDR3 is TGTGCCAGCTCAAAGGGGGTGTCAGGCGAGGATGGCTACACCTTC. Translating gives CASSKGVSGEDGYTF.

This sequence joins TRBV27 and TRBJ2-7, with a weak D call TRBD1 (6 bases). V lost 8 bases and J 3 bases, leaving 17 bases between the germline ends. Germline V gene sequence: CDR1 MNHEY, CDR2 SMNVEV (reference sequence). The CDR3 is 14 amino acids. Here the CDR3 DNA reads TGTGCCAGCCAACTAGGACTGGGACACTACGAGCAGTACTTC. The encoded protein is CASQLGLGHYEQYF.

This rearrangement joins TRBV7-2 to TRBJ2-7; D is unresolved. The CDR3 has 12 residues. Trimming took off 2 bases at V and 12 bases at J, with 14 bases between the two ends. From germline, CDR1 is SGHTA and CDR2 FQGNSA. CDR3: CASSLWFERLYF. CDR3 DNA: TGTGCCAGCAGCTTATGGTTTGAGCGATTGTACTTC.

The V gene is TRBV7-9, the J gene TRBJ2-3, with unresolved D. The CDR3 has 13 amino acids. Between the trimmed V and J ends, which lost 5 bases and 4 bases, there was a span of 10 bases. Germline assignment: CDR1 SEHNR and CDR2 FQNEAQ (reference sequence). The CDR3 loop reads CASSTYLADTQYF. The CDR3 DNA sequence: TGTGCCAGCAGCACCTACTTGGCAGATACGCAGTATTTT. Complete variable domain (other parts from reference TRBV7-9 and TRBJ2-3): DTGVSQNPRHKITKRGQNVTFRCDPISEHNRLYWYRQTLGQGPEFLTYFQNEAQLEKSRLLSDRFSAERPKGSFSTLEIQRTEQGDSAMYLCASSTYLADTQYFGPGTRLTVL.

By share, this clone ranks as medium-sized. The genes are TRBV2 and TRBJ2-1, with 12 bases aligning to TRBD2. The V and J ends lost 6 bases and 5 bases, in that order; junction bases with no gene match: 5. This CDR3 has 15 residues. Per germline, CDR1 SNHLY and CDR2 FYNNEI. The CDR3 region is CASRPTSGSNNEQFF. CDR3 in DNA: TGTGCCAGCAGACCGACTAGCGGGAGCAACAATGAGCAGTTCTTC.